The 18 T cell receptor beta chains reported below all come from one sample, sequenced in a study of cytomegalovirus exposure and HLA in healthy donors. Both 60 Vbeta primers and 13 Jbeta primers went into the PCR. Assay: immunoSEQ multiplex PCR; the TCRdb copy retains only in-frame clones and omits some. The sample records 55,000 to 80,000 clones, roughly 73% being singletons. The sequencing input was PBMCs. These receptors originate from a middle-aged woman in good health and CMV-seropositive.

The chain employs TRBV27 and TRBJ2-7; D may be TRBD1 (5 bases). Per germline, CDR1 MNHEY and CDR2 SMNVEV (reference sequence). Trimming took 6 bases from V and 7 from J, leaving 19 bases between them. The CDR3 covers 14 residues. The CDR3 DNA is TGTGCCAGCAGGAAAGACAGTTCCGGTCGGGAGCAGTACTTC. Its translation: CASRKDSSGREQYF.

The V and J genes are TRBV30 and TRBJ2-7; D may be TRBD2 (6 bases). The CDR3 has 14 amino acids. CDR1 is GTSNPN and CDR2 is SVGIG in the germline V gene (reference sequence). The V end lost 7 bases, the J end lost 4 bases, and 20 bases lay between the germline ends. CDR3: CALEVAGRPYEQYF. For the CDR3, the DNA is TGTGCCTTGGAGGTGGCAGGGAGGCCATACGAGCAGTACTTC.

This clone has just a few counts. The J gene is TRBJ2-1, the V gene TRBV2, with 15 bases identical to TRBD2. Per the germline V gene, CDR1 is SNHLY and CDR2 is FYNNEI. V lost 6 bases and J lost 8; bases outside the gene matches: 5. The CDR3 extends over 15 amino acids. CDR3 in amino acids: CASSLRTSGGDEQFF. CDR3 nucleotides: TGTGCCAGCAGCCTCAGGACTAGCGGGGGGGATGAGCAGTTCTTC.

The V and J genes are TRBV10-3 and TRBJ2-7; weak D call: TRBD1 (5 bases). CDR3 size: 17 residues. The V and J ends lost 3 bases and 2 bases respectively, with 20 bases between them. CDR1 and CDR2 (germline): ENHRY, SYGVKD. The CDR3 DNA is TGTGCCATCAGTGACCCCGCGACAGTGACCTTTACCTACGAGCAGTACTTC. Translation: CAISDPATVTFTYEQYF.

The chain employs TRBV13 and TRBJ2-1; 8 bases align to TRBD1. The length of the CDR3 is 16 residues. The trim removed 1 base at V and 4 bases at J, leaving 6 bases unmatched. In germline, CDR1 is PRHDT, CDR2 FYEKMQ (reference sequence). The CDR3 DNA follows: TGTGCCAGCAGCTTAGTTGGCAGGGGGCCTTACAATGAGCAGTTCTTC. This encodes CASSLVGRGPYNEQFF.

This clone has only one observation. V is TRBV2 and J is TRBJ1-1; D may be TRBD1 (6 bases). CDR1 SNHLY and CDR2 FYNNEI come from the germline V gene. The CDR3 extends over 15 amino acids. V was cut by 5 bases and J by 1 base, with 14 bases left in between. CDR3 nucleotides: TGTGCCAGCAGTCCTTACAGGGTGGGGAACACTGAAGCTTTCTTT. Translated: CASSPYRVGNTEAFF.

This chain connects TRBV2 to TRBJ2-7; 10 positions agree with TRBD1. The CDR3 loop spans 14 amino acids. The trim removed 5 bases at V and 6 bases at J, leaving 7 bases unmatched. Germline V lookup: CDR1 SNHLY, CDR2 FYNNEI. The CDR3 sequence: CASSPGQGIGEQYF. The CDR3 nucleotides are TGTGCCAGCAGTCCGGGACAGGGGATTGGCGAGCAGTACTTC.

The V call is TRBV5-6, the J call TRBJ1-6; maybe TRBD1 (5 bases). Trimming pared 2 bases from V and 5 bases from J, leaving 14 bases between. This CDR3 has 16 amino acids. Germline assignment: CDR1 SGHDT and CDR2 YYEEEE. CDR3 loop: CASSFDSLFHNSPLHF. In DNA, the CDR3 is TGTGCCAGCAGCTTCGACAGTCTCTTCCATAATTCACCCCTCCACTTT.

Comments on this clone: Distinct nucleotide sequences in the sample also encode this CDR3. CDR3 in DNA: TGCAGCGTTGAAAAAAACAGGGGGCTGGGCTGGACCGTGAACACTGAAGCTTTCTTT. Amino acids: CSVEKNRGLGWTVNTEAFF. V is TRBV29-1 and J is TRBJ1-1; TRBD1 matches 9 bases. The CDR3 sequence is 19 residues long. V shed 2 bases, J shed 0 bases, and the junction held 16 bases outside the gene matches. The germline CDR1 and CDR2 sequences are SQVTM and ANQGSEA. The full variable domain, completed using reference TRBV29-1 and TRBJ1-1, is SAVISQKPSRDICQRGTSLTIQCQVDSQVTMMFWYRQQPGQSLTLIATANQGSEATYESGFVIDKFPISRPNLTFSTLTVSNMSPEDSSIYLCSVEKNRGLGWTVNTEAFFGQGTRLTVV.

The chain combines TRBV7-2 with TRBJ1-5; TRBD1 matches at 7 bases. J gave up 2 bases and V 5 bases, and 12 bases lay outside the gene matches. In germline, CDR1 is SGHTA, CDR2 FQGNSA. The CDR3 length is 17 residues. The CDR3 DNA reads as TGTGCCAGCAGCCCCCGGGGGGGCAGGGGGGGCAATCAGCCCCAGCATTTT. Encoded protein: CASSPRGGRGGNQPQHF.

V is TRBV19 and J is TRBJ2-7; 9 bases fit TRBD1. The CDR3 spans 14 residues. Trimming removed 4 bases from V and 6 bases from J; junction bases left unmatched: 7. Germline CDR1 is LNHDA and CDR2 is SQIVND (reference sequence). In DNA form, the CDR3 reads TGTGCCAGTAGTAACCGGGACAGGGTCGGCGAGCAGTACTTC. Residues: CASSNRDRVGEQYF. Full variable domain (missing parts from reference TRBV19 and TRBJ2-7): DGGITQSPKYLFRKEGQNVTLSCEQNLNHDAMYWYRQDPGQGLRLIYYSQIVNDFQKGDIAEGYSVSREKKESFPLTVTSAQKNPTAFYLCASSNRDRVGEQYFGPGTRLTVT.

The chain employs TRBV6-5 and TRBJ1-1; TRBD1 agrees at 7 bases. Trimming took 6 bases from V and 5 from J; bases not matched to a gene: 3. This CDR3 is built from 12 residues. Germline-derived CDR1 and CDR2 are MNHEY and SVGAGI. The DNA for the CDR3 is TGTGCCAGCAGGAACAGGGGAACTGAAGCTTTCTTT. Residues: CASRNRGTEAFF.

The chain has TRBV6-5 and TRBJ1-5; D perhaps matches TRBD1 (5 bases). CDR1 MNHEY and CDR2 SVGAGI come from the germline V gene. CDR3 length equals 15 residues. The germline V and J ends were trimmed by 10 bases and 2 bases, with 18 bases remaining between them. The CDR3 sequence: CATPLRAGGNQPQHF. DNA of the CDR3: TGTGCCACCCCCCTGAGGGCGGGGGGCAATCAGCCCCAGCATTTT.

This clone was detected only a few times. This chain connects TRBV27 to TRBJ1-5, with D perhaps matching TRBD1 (5 bases). This CDR3 is built from 17 residues. The germline V and J ends were trimmed by 6 bases and 0 bases, with 18 bases remaining between them. Germline V CDR1 and CDR2: MNHEY, SMNVEV (reference sequence). The CDR3 here is CASSLTGSYYSNQPQHF. The CDR3 DNA follows: TGTGCCAGCAGCCTTACAGGTAGCTACTATAGCAATCAGCCCCAGCATTTT.

The chain couples TRBV27 to TRBJ2-3, with a possible D match to TRBD2 (6 bases). CDR1 and CDR2 from the germline V gene are MNHEY and SMNVEV (reference sequence). Deletions cut 5 bases from V and 6 bases from J, with 9 bases between. The CDR3 has 12 residues. CDR3 region: CASSPGGDTQYF. The DNA for the CDR3 is TGTGCCAGCAGTCCAGGAGGGGATACGCAGTATTTT.

The rearrangement links TRBV19 to TRBJ1-2, with D unclear. V lost 6 bases and J 6 bases, leaving 11 bases between the germline ends. Germline V gene data show CDR1 as LNHDA and CDR2 as SQIVND (reference sequence). The CDR3 runs to 12 residues. Here the CDR3 DNA reads TGTGCCAGTAGCCCGGGAATTGATGGCTACACCTTC. Protein: CASSPGIDGYTF.

This rearrangement joins TRBV6-5 to TRBJ1-5, with a weak D call TRBD1 (5 bases). CDR3 length equals 16 residues. The germline V gene has CDR1 MNHEY and CDR2 SVGAGI. The V end was cut by 2 bases, the J end by 3 bases, with 14 bases between. The CDR3 reads CASSYTDRTFNQPQHF. In DNA form, the CDR3 reads TGTGCCAGCAGTTACACCGACAGAACATTCAATCAGCCCCAGCATTTT.

The chain recombines TRBV30 with TRBJ1-1; TRBD1 aligns across 7 bases. Germline V gene lookup returns CDR1 GTSNPN and CDR2 SVGIG (reference sequence). The CDR3 runs to 15 residues. Trimming took 0 bases from V and 7 from J; bases not matched to a gene: 11. For the CDR3, the DNA is TGTGCCTGGAGTGTACTTAAGGGGGCGGCGAGTGAAGCTTTCTTT. This gives the protein CAWSVLKGAASEAFF.